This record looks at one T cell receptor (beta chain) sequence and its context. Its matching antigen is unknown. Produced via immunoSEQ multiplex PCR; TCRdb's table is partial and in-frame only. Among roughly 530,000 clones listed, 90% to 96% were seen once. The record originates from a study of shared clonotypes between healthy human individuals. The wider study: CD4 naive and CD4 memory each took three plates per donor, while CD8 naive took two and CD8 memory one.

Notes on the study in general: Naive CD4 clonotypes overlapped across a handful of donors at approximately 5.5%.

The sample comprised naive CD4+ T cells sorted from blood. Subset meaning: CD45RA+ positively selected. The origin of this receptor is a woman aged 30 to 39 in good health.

CDR3 loop: CASSMPGRIEQYF. CDR3 coding DNA: TGTGCCAGTAGTATGCCGGGACGGATTGAGCAGTACTTC. V and J are TRBV19 and TRBJ2-7; D assignment may be TRBD1 or TRBD2 (5 bases each). CDR1 is LNHDA, CDR2 SQIVND, per germline (reference sequence). Deletions cut 3 bases from V and 7 bases from J, with 13 bases between. This CDR3 spans 13 amino acids.